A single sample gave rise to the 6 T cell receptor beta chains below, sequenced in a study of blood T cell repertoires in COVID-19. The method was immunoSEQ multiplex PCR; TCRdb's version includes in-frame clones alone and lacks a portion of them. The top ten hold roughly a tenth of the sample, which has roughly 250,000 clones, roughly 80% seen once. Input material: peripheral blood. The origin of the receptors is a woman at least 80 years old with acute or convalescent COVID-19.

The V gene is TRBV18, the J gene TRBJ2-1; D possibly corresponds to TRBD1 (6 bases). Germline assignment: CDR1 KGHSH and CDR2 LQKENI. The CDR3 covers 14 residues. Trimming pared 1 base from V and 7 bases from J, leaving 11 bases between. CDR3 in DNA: TGTGCCAGCTCACCACGGGGCAGGGGAAATGAGCAGTTCTTC. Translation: CASSPRGRGNEQFF.

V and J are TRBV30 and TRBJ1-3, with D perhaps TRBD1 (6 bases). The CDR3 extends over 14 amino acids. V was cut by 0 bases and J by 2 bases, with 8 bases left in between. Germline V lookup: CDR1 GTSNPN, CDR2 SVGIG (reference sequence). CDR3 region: CAWSVTGPGNTIYF. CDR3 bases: TGTGCCTGGAGTGTAACAGGGCCTGGAAACACCATATATTTT.

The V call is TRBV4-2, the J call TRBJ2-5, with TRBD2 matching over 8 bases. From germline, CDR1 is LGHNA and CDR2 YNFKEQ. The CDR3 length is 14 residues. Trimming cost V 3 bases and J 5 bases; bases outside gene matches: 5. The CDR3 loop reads CASSQSGGVETQYF. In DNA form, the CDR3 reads TGTGCCAGCAGCCAGTCGGGGGGGGTGGAGACCCAGTACTTC.

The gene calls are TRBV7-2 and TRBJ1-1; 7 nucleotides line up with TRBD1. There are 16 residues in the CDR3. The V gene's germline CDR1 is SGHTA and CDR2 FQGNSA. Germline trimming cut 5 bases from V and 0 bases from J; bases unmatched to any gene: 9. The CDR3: CASSPDRTLMNTEAFF. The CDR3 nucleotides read TGTGCCAGCAGCCCGGACAGGACCCTTATGAACACTGAAGCTTTCTTT.

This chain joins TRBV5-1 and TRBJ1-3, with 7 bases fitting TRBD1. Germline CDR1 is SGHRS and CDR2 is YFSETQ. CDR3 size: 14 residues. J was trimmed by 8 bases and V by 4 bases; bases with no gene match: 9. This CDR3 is CASSNRGSVDTIYF. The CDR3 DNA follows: TGCGCCAGCAGCAACAGGGGCTCAGTGGACACCATATATTTT.

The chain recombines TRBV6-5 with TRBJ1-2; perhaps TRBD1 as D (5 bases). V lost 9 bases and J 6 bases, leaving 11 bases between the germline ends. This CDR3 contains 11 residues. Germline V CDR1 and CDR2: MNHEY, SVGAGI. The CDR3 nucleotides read TGTGCCAGTACCGACAGTAATGGCTACACCTTC. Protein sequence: CASTDSNGYTF.